This TCR beta chain was sequenced for a study of T cell responses to AZD1222 COVID-19 vaccine. On the study more broadly: Second-dose groups at about 4 or about 12 weeks were pooled. Notes on the study in general: Unmutated variant regions are reportedly the target of nearly half of TCRs that are spike-specific.

Only in-frame clones appear in the TCRdb table, and some are missing; sequencing was by immunoSEQ multiplex PCR. The table shows 60,000 to 65,000 clones, with about 70% occurring only once. About this clone itself: Antigen: not known.

Losses at the gene ends were 2 bases for V and 7 bases for J; bases not matched to a gene: 3. Germline-derived CDR1 and CDR2 are KGHSH and LQKENI. This CDR3 comprises 13 residues. This receptor was obtained from an adult in good health. The input for sequencing was peripheral blood, taken on day 0 of AZD1222 vaccination. This chain connects TRBV18 to TRBJ1-1, with TRBD1 matching over 8 bases. The CDR3 DNA follows: TGTGCCAGCTCACCAAAAGACAGGGGTGAAGCTTTCTTT. Protein sequence: CASSPKDRGEAFF.